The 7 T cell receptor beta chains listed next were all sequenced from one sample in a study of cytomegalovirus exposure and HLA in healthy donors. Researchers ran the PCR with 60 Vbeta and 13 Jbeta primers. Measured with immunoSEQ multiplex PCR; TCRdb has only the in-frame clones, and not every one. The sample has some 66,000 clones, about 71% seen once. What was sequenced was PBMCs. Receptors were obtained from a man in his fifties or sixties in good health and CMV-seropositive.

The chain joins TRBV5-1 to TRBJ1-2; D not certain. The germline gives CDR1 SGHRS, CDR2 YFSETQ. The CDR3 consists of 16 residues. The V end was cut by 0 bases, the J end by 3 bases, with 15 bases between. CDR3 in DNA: TGCGCCAGCAGCTTGGCCATAGGCAGCGAGGACTATGGCTACACCTTC. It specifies CASSLAIGSEDYGYTF.

The CDR3 reads CASSSGRGAFF. The CDR3 nucleotides are TGTGCCAGCAGCTCGGGCAGGGGAGCTTTCTTT. The chain carries TRBV7-9 and TRBJ1-1; a weak D match, TRBD1 (6 bases). Germline lookup yields CDR1 SEHNR and CDR2 FQNEAQ (reference sequence). Deletions cut 4 bases from V and 10 bases from J, with 10 bases between. The length of the CDR3 is 11 residues.

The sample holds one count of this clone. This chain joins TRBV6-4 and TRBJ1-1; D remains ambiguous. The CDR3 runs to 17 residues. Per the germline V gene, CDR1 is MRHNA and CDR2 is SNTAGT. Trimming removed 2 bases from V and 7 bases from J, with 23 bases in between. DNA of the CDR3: TGTGCCAGCAGTGACAATCCCTCCCGTCGACACGACCTTGAAGCTTTCTTT. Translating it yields CASSDNPSRRHDLEAFF.

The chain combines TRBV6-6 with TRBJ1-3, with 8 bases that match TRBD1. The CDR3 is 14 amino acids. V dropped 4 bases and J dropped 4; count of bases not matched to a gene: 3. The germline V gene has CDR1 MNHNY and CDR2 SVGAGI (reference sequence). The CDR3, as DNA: TGTGCCAGCAGTTGGACAGGGATGGGAAACACCATATATTTT. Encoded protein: CASSWTGMGNTIYF.

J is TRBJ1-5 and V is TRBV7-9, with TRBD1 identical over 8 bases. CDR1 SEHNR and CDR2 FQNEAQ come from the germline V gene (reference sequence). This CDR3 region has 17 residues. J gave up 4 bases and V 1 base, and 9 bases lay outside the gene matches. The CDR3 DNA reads TGTGCCAGCAGCTTAGACAGGGGGACCTTTAAGAATCAGCCCCAGCATTTT. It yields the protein CASSLDRGTFKNQPQHF.

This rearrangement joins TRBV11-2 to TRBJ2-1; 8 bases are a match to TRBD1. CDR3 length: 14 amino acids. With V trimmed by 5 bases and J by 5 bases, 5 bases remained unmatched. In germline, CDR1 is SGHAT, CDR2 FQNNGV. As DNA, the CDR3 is TGTGCCAGCAGCCCGGGGACAGGTCACAATGAGCAGTTCTTC. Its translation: CASSPGTGHNEQFF. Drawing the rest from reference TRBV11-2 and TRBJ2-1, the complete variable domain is EAGVAQSPRYKIIEKRQSVAFWCNPISGHATLYWYQQILGQGPKLLIQFQNNGVVDDSQLPKDRFSAERLKGVDSTLKIQPAKLEDSAVYLCASSPGTGHNEQFFGPGTRLTVL.

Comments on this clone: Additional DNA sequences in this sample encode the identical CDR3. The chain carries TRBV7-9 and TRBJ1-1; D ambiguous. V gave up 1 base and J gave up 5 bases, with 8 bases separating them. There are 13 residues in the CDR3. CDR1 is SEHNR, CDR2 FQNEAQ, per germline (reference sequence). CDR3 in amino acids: CASSLGGSTEAFF. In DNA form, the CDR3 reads TGTGCCAGCAGCTTAGGAGGGTCGACTGAAGCTTTCTTT.